This TCR beta chain was sequenced during a study of PD-L1 blockade in urothelial cancer. The length of the CDR3 is 15 residues. Germline V gene data show CDR1 as LGHNA and CDR2 as YNFKEQ. J lost 2 bases, V lost 3 bases, and 7 bases had no gene match. Time point in this sample: peripheral blood 6 weeks after treatment start. Measured with immunoSEQ multiplex PCR; TCRdb has only the in-frame clones, and not every one. The repertoire holds tens of thousands of clones, with 86% as singletons. The source was PBMCs, collected around atezolizumab (anti-PD-L1) treatment. The receptor was derived from a man aged 60 to 69 with urothelial cancer. The gene calls are TRBV4-2 and TRBJ2-7, with 7 bases lining up with TRBD2. The CDR3 coding sequence is TGTGCCAGCAGCCAGGTAGGAGGGAGGGCCTACGAGCAGTACTTC. It codes for CASSQVGGRAYEQYF.